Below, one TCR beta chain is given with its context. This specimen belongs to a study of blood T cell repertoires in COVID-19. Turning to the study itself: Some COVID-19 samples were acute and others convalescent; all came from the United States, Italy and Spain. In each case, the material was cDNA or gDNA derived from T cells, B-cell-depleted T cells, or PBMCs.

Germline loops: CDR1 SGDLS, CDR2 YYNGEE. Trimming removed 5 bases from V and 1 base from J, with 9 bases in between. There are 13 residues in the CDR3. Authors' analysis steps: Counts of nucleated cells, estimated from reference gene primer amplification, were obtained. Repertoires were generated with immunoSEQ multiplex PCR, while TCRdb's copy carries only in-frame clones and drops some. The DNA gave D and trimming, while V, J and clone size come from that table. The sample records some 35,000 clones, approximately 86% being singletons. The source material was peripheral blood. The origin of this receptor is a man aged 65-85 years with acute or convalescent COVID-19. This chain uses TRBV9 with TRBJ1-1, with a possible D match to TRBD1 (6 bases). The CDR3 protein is CASSTGPNTEAFF. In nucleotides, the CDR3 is TGTGCCAGCAGTACAGGGCCGAACACTGAAGCTTTCTTT.